The clone carrying this T cell receptor (beta chain) was detected a few times. These data belong to a study of CD8 T cells in ankylosing spondylitis. The CDR3 sequence is 15 residues long. The germline V gene has CDR1 LGHNA and CDR2 YSLEER. V dropped 2 bases and J dropped 7; count of bases not matched to a gene: 6. TCRdb passed the 5' RACE reads through MiXCR, listing each CDR3 protein once. This table has roughly 90,000 distinct CDR3 sequences, roughly 8.3% appearing once. The clonotype originates from a male donor with ankylosing spondylitis or in good health (not recorded which). Sequenced sample: blood, either unsorted or a sorted T cell fraction (not recorded which). The chain combines TRBV4-3 with TRBJ1-4; 8 bases are shared with TRBD1. CDR3 residues: CASSQSTGEGEKLFF. CDR3 DNA sequence: TGCGCCAGCAGCCAATCGACAGGGGAGGGTGAAAAACTGTTTTTT.